This is a list of T cell receptor beta chains from one sample in a study of cytomegalovirus exposure and HLA in healthy donors. Using immunoSEQ multiplex PCR, the repertoire was profiled, and TCRdb retains in-frame clones only, with some absent. Its listing shows roughly 41,000 clones. Source material: PBMCs. The receptors were gathered from a woman in her thirties or forties in good health and CMV-seronegative. The CDR3 runs from the conserved cysteine through the conserved F or W. A D gene is named only where the DNA matches it firmly.

CATSRTRAGGTDTQYF | TGTGCCACCAGCAGAACTAGGGCAGGGGGCACAGATACGCAGTATTTT | TRBJ2-3 | - | TRBV15
CASSLTYPGETEAFF | TGCGCCAGCAGCTTGACTTATCCAGGGGAGACTGAAGCTTTCTTT | TRBJ1-1 | - | TRBV5-1
CASSSRGAVGPQHF | TGTGCCAGCAGTAGCAGGGGGGCCGTTGGGCCCCAGCATTTT | TRBJ1-5 | TRBD1 | TRBV6-5
CASRGSSGILDEQFF | TGTGCCTCCCGAGGGTCTAGCGGGATTCTGGATGAGCAGTTCTTC | TRBJ2-1 | TRBD2 | TRBV2
CASRSGRAWYNEQFF | TGTGCCAGCAGAAGCGGAAGGGCCTGGTATAATGAGCAGTTCTTC | TRBJ2-1 | - | TRBV6-5
CASSLVPSGAYNEQFF | TGTGCCAGCAGCTTAGTTCCTAGCGGGGCCTACAATGAGCAGTTCTTC | TRBJ2-1 | TRBD2 | TRBV7-2
CASSRTGGSEKLFF | TGCGCCAGCAGCCGGACAGGGGGTAGCGAAAAACTGTTTTTT | TRBJ1-4 | TRBD1 | TRBV5-1
CATSLSRDTEAFF | TGTGCCACCTCTCTGTCTCGGGACACTGAAGCTTTCTTT | TRBJ1-1 | - | TRBV18
CASSSNRVYEQYF | TGTGCCAGCAGTTCCAACAGGGTTTACGAGCAGTACTTC | TRBJ2-7 | - | TRBV27
CASSQGTSGRGSAYEQYF | TGCGCCAGCAGCCAAGGGACTAGCGGGAGAGGTAGCGCCTACGAGCAGTACTTC | TRBJ2-7 | TRBD2 | TRBV4-1
CASSPGQGVYEQYF | TGCGCCAGCAGTCCGGGACAGGGGGTCTACGAGCAGTACTTC | TRBJ2-7 | TRBD1 | TRBV4-1
CASSPRGTGELFF | TGTGCCAGCAGCCCTCGGGGGACCGGGGAGCTGTTTTTT | TRBJ2-2 | - | TRBV14
CASSPRDTEEAFF | TGTGCCAGCAGCCCCCGGGACACCGAGGAGGCTTTCTTT | TRBJ1-1 | - | TRBV9
CASSLGLDNEQFF | TGTGCCAGCAGCTTAGGACTCGACAATGAGCAGTTCTTC | TRBJ2-1 | - | TRBV7-7
CASTRDSHYEQYF | TGTGCCAGCACCAGGGACAGTCACTACGAGCAGTACTTC | TRBJ2-7 | TRBD1 | TRBV7-9
CASSYPRREPHEQFF | TGTGCCAGCAGTTACCCGCGGCGGGAGCCCCATGAGCAGTTCTTC | TRBJ2-1 | TRBD2 | TRBV6-6
CASSSPDRVRGYGYTF | TGTGCCAGCAGCTCCCCGGACAGGGTGCGCGGCTATGGCTACACCTTC | TRBJ1-2 | TRBD1 | TRBV7-2
CASSYSGVDAYEQYF | TGTGCCAGCAGTTACTCCGGGGTGGACGCCTACGAGCAGTACTTC | TRBJ2-7 | - | TRBV6-5
CASSLSSTGPTEAFF | TGTGCCAGCAGCTTAAGCTCAACAGGGCCCACTGAAGCTTTCTTT | TRBJ1-1 | - | TRBV11-3
CASSSPEESPLHF | TGTGCCAGCAGTTCCCCTGAGGAATCACCCCTCCACTTT | TRBJ1-6 | - | TRBV6-6
CASSPGDSTDTQYF | TGTGCCAGCAGTCCCGGAGACAGCACAGATACGCAGTATTTT | TRBJ2-3 | - | TRBV6-5
CASSYTSTSGSYEQYF | TGTGCCAGCAGTTACACGTCGACTAGCGGGAGTTACGAGCAGTACTTC | TRBJ2-7 | TRBD2 | TRBV6-5
CSVGQGNSYEQYF | TGCAGCGTTGGACAGGGCAACTCCTACGAGCAGTACTTC | TRBJ2-7 | TRBD1 | TRBV29-1
CASSFLRDQETQYF | TGCGCCAGCAGCTTTTTGAGGGACCAAGAGACCCAGTACTTC | TRBJ2-5 | - | TRBV5-1
CASSYAGLAGNEQFF | TGTGCCAGCAGTTACGCCGGACTAGCCGGCAATGAGCAGTTCTTC | TRBJ2-1 | TRBD2 | TRBV6-5
CASIVTEGAYTEAFF | TGTGCCAGCATAGTAACGGAGGGGGCCTACACTGAAGCTTTCTTT | TRBJ1-1 | TRBD1 | TRBV6-6
CASSSHGPSEKLFF | TGTGCCAGCAGTTCCCATGGGCCCTCTGAAAAACTGTTTTTT | TRBJ1-4 | - | TRBV28
CASSQDRTGRGTEAFF | TGCGCCAGCAGCCAAGATCGGACAGGGAGGGGGACTGAAGCTTTCTTT | TRBJ1-1 | TRBD1 | TRBV4-3
CASSYKGTGGEQYF | TGTGCCAGCAGTTATAAGGGGACGGGAGGTGAGCAGTACTTC | TRBJ2-7 | TRBD2 | TRBV6-5
CASSGQLTENDYGYTF | TGTGCCAGCAGTGGCCAATTGACAGAAAACGACTATGGCTACACCTTC | TRBJ1-2 | - | TRBV28
CASSPNRGILPEAFF | TGTGCCAGCAGTCCGAACAGGGGTATTCTACCTGAAGCTTTCTTT | TRBJ1-1 | TRBD1 | TRBV28
CASRSQGETNEKLFF | TGCGCCAGCAGGTCACAGGGGGAAACTAATGAAAAACTGTTTTTT | TRBJ1-4 | TRBD1 | TRBV5-1
CASSQESSGTNGAGELFF | TGCGCCAGCAGCCAAGAGTCTAGCGGGACTAACGGCGCCGGGGAGCTGTTTTTT | TRBJ2-2 | TRBD2 | TRBV4-3
CASSYDSVSYEQYF | TGTGCCAGCTCGTACGACAGCGTCTCCTACGAGCAGTACTTC | TRBJ2-7 | - | TRBV18
CASSPETSGLSTSYEQYF | TGTGCCAGCTCACCTGAGACTAGCGGGCTCTCAACCTCCTACGAGCAGTACTTC | TRBJ2-7 | TRBD2 | TRBV18